The 30 T cell receptor beta chains in this list originate from one sample, sequenced in a study of shared clonotypes between healthy human individuals. TCRdb's copy holds only in-frame clones and misses some; the assay was immunoSEQ multiplex PCR. This table holds about 2 million clones, roughly 94% found once. Naive CD8 populations comprised CD45RO-negative cells positively selected for CCR7, excluding terminally differentiated effector memory CD45RA+ cells. The sample consisted of naive CD8+ T cells sorted from blood. The receptor set was obtained from a man between 18 and 29 years old in good health.

The chain is built from TRBV27 and TRBJ1-2; D perhaps matches TRBD1 (5 bases). The germline V and J ends were trimmed by 5 bases and 2 bases, with 15 bases remaining between them. Germline assignment: CDR1 MNHEY and CDR2 SMNVEV (reference sequence). The CDR3 consists of 15 residues. The CDR3 DNA follows: TGTGCCAGCAGTCCTGAAGGGCAGGGAAACTATGGCTACACCTTC. Its protein is CASSPEGQGNYGYTF.

Details on this clone: Other DNA sequences in this specimen translate into the identical CDR3. This chain joins TRBV5-6 and TRBJ1-5; D is unresolved. Germline lookup yields CDR1 SGHDT and CDR2 YYEEEE. The CDR3 covers 13 residues. The germline V and J ends were trimmed by 2 bases and 1 base, with 4 bases remaining between them. The CDR3 region has the DNA TGTGCCAGCAGCTTTGGAAGCAATCAGCCCCAGCATTTT. Translated, it gives CASSFGSNQPQHF.

In the case of this clone: Within the sample, other DNA sequences also encode this same CDR3. This chain uses TRBV6-5 with TRBJ2-2; D call uncertain. Germline V gene data show CDR1 as MNHEY and CDR2 as SVGAGI. This CDR3 has 12 amino acids. Trimming shortened V by 2 bases and J by 7 bases, and 5 bases separated the two germline ends. CDR3 amino acids: CASSYPSGELFF. CDR3 sequence (DNA): TGTGCCAGCAGTTACCCAAGCGGGGAGCTGTTTTTT.

The J gene is TRBJ2-3, the V gene TRBV4-1; TRBD2 matches 11 bases. The CDR3 spans 17 residues. V gave up 0 bases and J gave up 4 bases; unmatched junction bases: 6. From germline, CDR1 is MGHRA and CDR2 YSYEKL. The CDR3 here is CASSQDSSGRASDTQYF. In DNA form, the CDR3 reads TGCGCCAGCAGCCAAGATAGTAGCGGGAGGGCATCAGATACGCAGTATTTT.

Concerning this clone: The same CDR3 is also encoded by other DNA sequences in this sample. CDR3 in DNA: TGTGCCAGCAGTTCCGGAACCTACGAGCAGTACTTC. This codes for CASSSGTYEQYF. The V gene is TRBV6-6, the J gene TRBJ2-7; unclear D gene. The V gene's germline CDR1 is MNHNY and CDR2 SVGAGI (reference sequence). This CDR3 has 12 amino acids. The V gene lost 4 bases and the J gene lost 2 bases, with 6 bases spanning the gap.

The sample holds a few counts of this clone. The CDR3 sequence: CASSPEDTEAFF. CDR3 sequence (DNA): TGTGCCAGCAGCCCCGAGGACACTGAAGCTTTCTTT. This rearrangement joins TRBV9 to TRBJ1-1; D gene unclear. V was cut by 4 bases and J by 3 bases, with 7 bases left in between. Per the germline V gene, CDR1 is SGDLS and CDR2 is YYNGEE. This CDR3 has 12 residues.

The rearrangement uses TRBV19 and TRBJ2-7; 10 nucleotides agree with TRBD2. The CDR3 loop spans 13 amino acids. Germline V gene lookup returns CDR1 LNHDA and CDR2 SQIVND (reference sequence). V shed 5 bases, J shed 6 bases, and the junction held 4 bases outside the gene matches. CDR3 loop: CASSPASGGEQYF. Written as DNA, the CDR3 is TGTGCCAGTAGTCCCGCTAGCGGGGGCGAGCAGTACTTC.

The chain uses TRBV11-2 and TRBJ2-7; 7 nucleotides line up with TRBD1. The CDR3 spans 13 residues. Germline-derived CDR1 and CDR2 are SGHAT and FQNNGV. Unmatched junction bases numbered 2, after V lost 4 bases and J lost 2 bases. The CDR3 nucleotides are TGTGCCAGCAGCTCGGACAGGACCTACGAGCAGTACTTC. Residues: CASSSDRTYEQYF.

The genes are TRBV10-3 and TRBJ1-1, with a tentative D call TRBD1 (5 bases). Germline CDR1 reads ENHRY; CDR2 reads SYGVKD. The ends were cut back, 4 bases at V and 6 bases at J, with 12 bases in the middle. The CDR3 is 13 amino acids. CDR3 sequence reads: CAISAVGDPEAFF. In DNA form, the CDR3 reads TGTGCCATCAGTGCGGTGGGGGATCCTGAAGCTTTCTTT.

This sequence joins TRBV13 and TRBJ2-2; the D gene is possibly TRBD2 (6 bases). CDR1 PRHDT and CDR2 FYEKMQ come from the germline V gene (reference sequence). V was trimmed by 0 bases and J by 2 bases, leaving 25 bases between them. The CDR3 extends over 21 amino acids. CDR3 sequence reads: CASSLGPNGEDAAPNTGELFF. CDR3 nucleotide sequence: TGTGCCAGCAGCTTAGGCCCTAACGGGGAGGATGCCGCCCCTAACACCGGGGAGCTGTTTTTT.

The chain has TRBV14 and TRBJ2-3, with 12 bases fitting TRBD2. With V trimmed by 0 bases and J by 3 bases, 1 base remained unmatched. This CDR3 region has 16 residues. The germline V gene has CDR1 SGHDN and CDR2 FVKESK. DNA of the CDR3: TGTGCCAGCAGCCAAGACCTAGCGGGGGGGACAGATACGCAGTATTTT. This sequence encodes CASSQDLAGGTDTQYF. The full variable domain, with the rest looked up from reference TRBV14 and TRBJ2-3, is EAGVTQFPSHSVIEKGQTVTLRCDPISGHDNLYWYRRVMGKEIKFLLHFVKESKQDESGMPNNRFLAERTGGTYSTLKVQPAELEDSGVYFCASSQDLAGGTDTQYFGPGTRLTVL.

The chain combines TRBV2 with TRBJ2-3; unclear D gene. Between the trimmed V and J ends, which lost 1 base and 0 bases, there was a span of 8 bases. CDR3 length equals 15 residues. Germline lookup yields CDR1 SNHLY and CDR2 FYNNEI. The CDR3 protein is CASSEEPSSTDTQYF. In DNA form, the CDR3 reads TGTGCCAGCAGTGAAGAACCGTCTAGCACAGATACGCAGTATTTT.

V gene TRBV4-1 combines with J gene TRBJ1-5; TRBD1 aligns across 10 bases. This CDR3 is built from 18 residues. V shed 2 bases and J 2 bases; nucleotides not matched to a gene: 9. In germline, CDR1 is MGHRA, CDR2 YSYEKL. CDR3 in amino acids: CASSQRSQTGGGNQPQHF. CDR3 nucleotide sequence: TGCGCCAGCAGCCAACGGAGTCAGACAGGGGGCGGCAATCAGCCCCAGCATTTT.

The chain couples TRBV7-9 to TRBJ2-1; the match to TRBD2 covers 7 bases. J was trimmed by 9 bases and V by 1 base; bases with no gene match: 3. Germline CDR1 reads SEHNR; CDR2 reads FQNEAQ (reference sequence). There are 13 residues in the CDR3. The CDR3 here is CASSLEGGVEQFF. The CDR3, as DNA: TGTGCCAGCAGCTTAGAGGGAGGGGTTGAGCAGTTCTTC.

V usage is TRBV7-5 and J usage is TRBJ1-4. TRBV7-5 is a recognized pseudogene. There are 17 residues in the CDR3. CDR3 loop: CARSLARVRPSNEKLFF. The CDR3 bases are TGTGCCAGAAGCTTAGCGAGGGTCCGGCCATCTAATGAAAAACTGTTTTTT.

Notes on this clone: The sample holds other DNA sequences that translate to the same CDR3. V gene TRBV4-1 combines with J gene TRBJ2-1, with D possibly TRBD2 on 6 matching bases. This CDR3 region has 12 residues. V lost 1 base, J lost 10 bases, and 8 bases lay in between. In germline, CDR1 is MGHRA, CDR2 YSYEKL. CDR3 nucleotide sequence: TGCGCCAGCAGCCAAGCGGGGGACGAGCAGTTCTTC. Translated, it gives CASSQAGDEQFF.

In this sample, this clone turned up a few times. V usage is TRBV9 and J usage is TRBJ1-2; D ambiguous. Germline loops: CDR1 SGDLS, CDR2 YYNGEE. The length of the CDR3 is 12 residues. V was trimmed by 4 bases and J by 9 bases, leaving 13 bases between them. CDR3 sequence (DNA): TGTGCCAGCAGCCATACTAAGAGCAGCTACACCTTC. It is translated as CASSHTKSSYTF. Looking up the rest from reference TRBV9 and TRBJ1-2 gives the full variable domain: DSGVTQTPKHLITATGQRVTLRCSPRSGDLSVYWYQQSLDQGLQFLIQYYNGEERAKGNILERFSAQQFPDLHSELNLSSLELGDSALYFCASSHTKSSYTFGSGTRLTVV.

The V call is TRBV29-1, the J call TRBJ1-2; TRBD1 is a possible D gene (6 bases). Germline CDR1 is SQVTM and CDR2 is ANQGSEA. V was pared by 0 bases and J by 4 bases, with 12 bases between. The CDR3 extends over 14 amino acids. The CDR3 nucleotides read TGCAGCGTTGAAGAGCAGACAGGAGTCTATGGCTACACCTTC. Amino acids: CSVEEQTGVYGYTF.

J is TRBJ1-4 and V is TRBV7-9; 8 bases are shared with TRBD1. The germline CDR1 and CDR2 sequences are SEHNR and FQNEAQ (reference sequence). The CDR3 sequence is 14 residues long. The trim removed 4 bases at V and 7 bases at J, leaving 5 bases unmatched. The CDR3 reads CASSWQGAVEKLFF. The CDR3 DNA follows: TGTGCCAGCAGCTGGCAGGGGGCGGTTGAAAAACTGTTTTTT. Supplemented by reference TRBV7-9 and TRBJ1-4, the full variable domain reads DTGVSQNPRHKITKRGQNVTFRCDPISEHNRLYWYRQTLGQGPEFLTYFQNEAQLEKSRLLSDRFSAERPKGSFSTLEIQRTEQGDSAMYLCASSWQGAVEKLFFGSGTQLSVL.

This chain connects TRBV5-4 to TRBJ1-2; D is uncertain. CDR3 length: 13 amino acids. Per the germline V gene, CDR1 is SGHNT and CDR2 is YYREEE (reference sequence). Trimming removed 5 bases at V and 8 bases at J, with 16 bases between. CDR3 amino acids: CASSPDPIGGYTF. The CDR3 DNA reads TGTGCCAGCAGTCCGGACCCGATTGGGGGCTACACCTTC.

V and J are TRBV4-1 and TRBJ1-4; D is unclear. The CDR3 extends over 16 amino acids. V shed 1 base and J shed 0 bases, with 9 bases lying between them. Germline V gene data show CDR1 as MGHRA and CDR2 as YSYEKL. The CDR3 protein is CASSQGETATNEKLFF. For the CDR3, the DNA is TGCGCCAGCAGCCAAGGGGAGACCGCAACTAATGAAAAACTGTTTTTT.

V is TRBV5-6 and J is TRBJ1-1; a weak D match, TRBD1 (5 bases). The CDR3 consists of 14 residues. From germline, CDR1 is SGHDT and CDR2 YYEEEE. Trimming took 5 bases from V and 10 from J, leaving 21 bases between them. CDR3: CASSHEPQGWGAFF. CDR3 nucleotide sequence: TGTGCCAGCAGTCACGAACCTCAGGGCTGGGGAGCTTTCTTT.

This clone turned up a few times. Other DNA sequences in the sample encode the same CDR3. J is TRBJ2-3 and V is TRBV4-1, with no clear D. V lost 0 bases and J lost 1, with 5 bases in between. This CDR3 spans 14 amino acids. Germline assignment: CDR1 MGHRA and CDR2 YSYEKL. The CDR3 region is CASSQDLGTDTQYF. The CDR3 nucleotides are TGCGCCAGCAGCCAAGATTTGGGCACAGATACGCAGTATTTT.

J is TRBJ2-3 and V is TRBV11-2, with 7 bases that match TRBD1. V was pared by 3 bases and J by 15 bases, with 9 bases of the junction left unmatched. CDR3 length equals 12 residues. Germline lookup yields CDR1 SGHAT and CDR2 FQNNGV. In DNA form, the CDR3 reads TGTGCCAGCAGCTTCCACTGGGACAGCCCCTATTTT. Its protein product is CASSFHWDSPYF. The full variable domain, its missing parts supplied by reference TRBV11-2 and TRBJ2-3, is EAGVAQSPRYKIIEKRQSVAFWCNPISGHATLYWYQQILGQGPKLLIQFQNNGVVDDSQLPKDRFSAERLKGVDSTLKIQPAKLEDSAVYLCASSFHWDSPYFGPGTRLTVL.

This clone was seen a few times. This chain joins TRBV27 and TRBJ1-6; D unresolved. Germline assignment: CDR1 MNHEY and CDR2 SMNVEV (reference sequence). Trimming took 4 bases from V and 7 from J, leaving 8 bases between them. This CDR3 is built from 13 residues. As DNA, the CDR3 is TGTGCCAGCAGTTCAGATGGGAATTCACCCCTCCACTTT. Translated: CASSSDGNSPLHF.

About this clone itself: This specimen includes other DNA sequences encoding the same CDR3. V gene TRBV6-1 combines with J gene TRBJ2-7, with D perhaps matching TRBD2 (5 bases). Germline lookup yields CDR1 MNHNS and CDR2 SASEGT. V lost 2 bases, J lost 2 bases, and 7 bases lay in between. The CDR3 length is 13 residues. CDR3 sequence (DNA): TGTGCCAGCAGTGAACGAGGGCCCTACGAGCAGTACTTC. Encoded protein: CASSERGPYEQYF.

The chain couples TRBV11-2 to TRBJ1-3; TRBD1 might be the D (5 bases). Germline CDR1 is SGHAT and CDR2 is FQNNGV. This CDR3 has 15 amino acids. Trimming took 5 bases from V and 0 from J, leaving 11 bases between them. The CDR3 DNA reads TGTGCCAGCAGCCAAGAGGACATCTCTGGAAACACCATATATTTT. Protein product: CASSQEDISGNTIYF.

The CDR3: CASSGLNTGELFF. The CDR3, as DNA: TGTGCCAGCAGCGGGCTCAACACCGGGGAGCTGTTTTTT. The J gene is TRBJ2-2, the V gene TRBV9, with D unclear. The CDR3 runs to 13 residues. Trimming left V 3 bases short and J 2 bases short, with 5 bases between. CDR1 and CDR2 (germline): SGDLS, YYNGEE.

The chain's CDR3 is CASSSLQLATNEKLFF. The CDR3 DNA reads as TGTGCCAGCAGCTCCCTTCAGCTTGCAACTAATGAAAAACTGTTTTTT. This chain uses TRBV27 with TRBJ1-4; no reliable D call. Germline CDR1 reads MNHEY; CDR2 reads SMNVEV (reference sequence). The CDR3 consists of 16 residues. The V end was cut by 6 bases, the J end by 0 bases, with 14 bases between.

The rearrangement uses TRBV7-9 and TRBJ2-3; tentative D call: TRBD2 (6 bases). Germline lookup yields CDR1 SEHNR and CDR2 FQNEAQ (reference sequence). The CDR3 consists of 19 residues. The V end was cut by 5 bases, the J end by 2 bases, with 26 bases between. The CDR3 is CASSTDHPTRFSDTDTQYF. DNA of the CDR3: TGTGCCAGCAGCACAGACCACCCGACTAGATTCTCTGACACAGATACGCAGTATTTT.